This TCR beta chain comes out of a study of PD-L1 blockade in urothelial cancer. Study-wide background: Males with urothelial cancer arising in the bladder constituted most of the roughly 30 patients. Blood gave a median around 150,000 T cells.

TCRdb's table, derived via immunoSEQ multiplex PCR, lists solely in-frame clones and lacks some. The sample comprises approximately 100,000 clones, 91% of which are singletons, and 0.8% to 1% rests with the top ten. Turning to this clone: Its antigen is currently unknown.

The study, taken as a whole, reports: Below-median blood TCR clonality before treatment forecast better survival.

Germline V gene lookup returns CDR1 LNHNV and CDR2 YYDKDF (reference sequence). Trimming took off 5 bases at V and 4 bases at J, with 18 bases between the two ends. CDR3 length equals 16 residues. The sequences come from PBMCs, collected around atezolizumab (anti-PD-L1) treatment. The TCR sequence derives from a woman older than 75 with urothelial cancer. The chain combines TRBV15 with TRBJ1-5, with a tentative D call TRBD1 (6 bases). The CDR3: CATSSGGGSWNQPQHF. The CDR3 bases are TGTGCCACCAGCTCTGGGGGGGGCTCGTGGAATCAGCCCCAGCATTTT.